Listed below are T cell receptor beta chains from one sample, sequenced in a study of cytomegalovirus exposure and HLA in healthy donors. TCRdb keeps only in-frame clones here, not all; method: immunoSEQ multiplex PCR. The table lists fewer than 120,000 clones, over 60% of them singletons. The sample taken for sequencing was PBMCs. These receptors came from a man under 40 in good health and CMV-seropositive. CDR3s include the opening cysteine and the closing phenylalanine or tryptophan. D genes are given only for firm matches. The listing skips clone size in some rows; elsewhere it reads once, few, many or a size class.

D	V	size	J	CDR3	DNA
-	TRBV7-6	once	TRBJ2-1	CASSLETGNRYNEQFF	TGTGCCAGCAGCTTAGAAACAGGGAATAGGTACAATGAGCAGTTCTTC
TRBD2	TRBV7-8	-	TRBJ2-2	CASSYSGGGTGELFF	TGTGCCAGCAGCTATAGCGGGGGGGGCACCGGGGAGCTGTTTTTT
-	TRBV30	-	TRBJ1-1	CAWSVLKPEAFF	TGTGCCTGGAGTGTACTGAAGCCGGAAGCTTTCTTT
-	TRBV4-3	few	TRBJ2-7	CASSQDRVSYEQYF	TGCGCCAGCAGCCAAGATCGGGTTTCCTACGAGCAGTACTTC
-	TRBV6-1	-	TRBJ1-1	CASSESRGREAFF	TGTGCCAGCAGTGAATCGCGGGGGCGGGAAGCTTTCTTT
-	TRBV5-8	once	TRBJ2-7	CASSVYRAYEQYF	TGTGCCAGCAGCGTATACAGAGCCTACGAGCAGTACTTC
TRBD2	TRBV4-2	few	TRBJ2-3	CASSQELAGGTDTQYF	TGTGCCAGCAGCCAAGAACTAGCGGGGGGCACAGATACGCAGTATTTT
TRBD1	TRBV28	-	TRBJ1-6	CASSKGQGGASLHF	TGTGCCAGCAGTAAAGGACAGGGGGGCGCGTCCCTCCACTTT
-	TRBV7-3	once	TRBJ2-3	CASSPLRSSTDTQYF	TGTGCCAGCAGCCCCTTGAGATCTAGCACAGATACGCAGTATTTT
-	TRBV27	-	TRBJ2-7	CASSLAGILNEQYF	TGTGCCAGCAGTTTAGCGGGGATCCTCAACGAGCAGTACTTC
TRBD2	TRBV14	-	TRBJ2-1	CASSQDWLAGGLSYNEQFF	TGTGCCAGCAGCCAAGATTGGCTAGCGGGGGGCCTCTCCTACAATGAGCAGTTCTTC
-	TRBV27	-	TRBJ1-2	CASSGGGPFGYGYTF	TGTGCCAGCAGCGGCGGGGGGCCGTTTGGCTATGGCTACACCTTC
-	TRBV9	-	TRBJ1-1	CASSVGPDSRAWEAFF	TGTGCCAGCAGCGTAGGTCCGGACTCCCGCGCCTGGGAAGCTTTCTTT
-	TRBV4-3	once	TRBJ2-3	CASSQGQATDTQYF	TGCGCCAGCAGCCAAGGACAGGCCACAGATACGCAGTATTTT
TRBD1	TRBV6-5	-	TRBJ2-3	CASSGRTGGTDTQYF	TGTGCCAGCAGTGGGCGGACAGGGGGCACAGATACGCAGTATTTT